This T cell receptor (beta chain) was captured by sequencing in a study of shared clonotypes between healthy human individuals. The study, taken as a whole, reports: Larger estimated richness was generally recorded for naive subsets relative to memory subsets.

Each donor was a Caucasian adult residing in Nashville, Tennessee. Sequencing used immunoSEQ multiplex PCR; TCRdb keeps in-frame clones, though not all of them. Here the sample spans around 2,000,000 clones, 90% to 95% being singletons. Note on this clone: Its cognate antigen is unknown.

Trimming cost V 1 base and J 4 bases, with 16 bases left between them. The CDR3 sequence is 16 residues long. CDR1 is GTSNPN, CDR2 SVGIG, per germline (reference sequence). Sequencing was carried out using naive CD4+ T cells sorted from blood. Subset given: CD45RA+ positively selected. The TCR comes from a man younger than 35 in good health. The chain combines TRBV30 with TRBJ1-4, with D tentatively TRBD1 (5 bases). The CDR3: CAWSAGSSGLNEKLFF. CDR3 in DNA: TGTGCCTGGAGTGCGGGGTCGTCAGGGCTTAATGAAAAACTGTTTTTT.